The rows below give T cell receptor beta chains drawn from one sample of a study of cytomegalovirus exposure and HLA in healthy donors. Clones were read by immunoSEQ multiplex PCR, and TCRdb kept only the in-frame ones, dropping some. The sample holds around 250,000 clones, about 90% seen once. The sample taken for sequencing was PBMCs. The source is a woman aged 18-29 years in good health and CMV-seronegative. CDR3s include the opening cysteine and the closing phenylalanine or tryptophan. A D gene is named only where the DNA matches it firmly. Not all rows give a size; the values are once, few, many and, for expanded clones, a class.

size	D	V	J	length	CDR3	DNA
.	.	TRBV27	TRBJ1-5	16	CASNEQGSGINQPQHF	TGTGCCAGCAACGAACAAGGGTCAGGGATCAATCAGCCCCAGCATTTT
.	TRBD1	TRBV7-9	TRBJ2-7	18	CASSAAFGTGGQVYEQYF	TGTGCCAGCAGCGCCGCCTTCGGGACAGGGGGCCAGGTCTACGAGCAGTACTTC
.	TRBD2	TRBV6-1	TRBJ2-5	14	CASRDLAGWETQYF	TGTGCCAGCAGGGACCTAGCGGGGTGGGAGACCCAGTACTTC
.	TRBD1	TRBV4-3	TRBJ2-2	21	CASSQASTGTGNKFLAGELFF	TGCGCCAGCAGCCAAGCCTCCACCGGGACAGGGAATAAATTTCTGGCCGGGGAGCTGTTTTTT
.	TRBD1	TRBV28	TRBJ1-2	18	CASSLVHLTTGGDYGYTF	TGTGCCAGCAGTTTGGTACATCTGACCACAGGGGGCGACTATGGCTACACCTTC
.	.	TRBV4-2	TRBJ2-2	14	CASSQALAGGELFF	TGTGCCAGCAGCCAAGCCCTAGCCGGCGGGGAGCTGTTTTTT
.	TRBD2	TRBV28	TRBJ2-3	14	CASRQRGGTDTQYF	TGTGCCAGCAGACAGCGGGGGGGCACAGATACGCAGTATTTT
.	TRBD1	TRBV9	TRBJ1-3	16	CASSPEGASSGNTIYF	TGTGCCAGCAGCCCGGAGGGGGCCAGTTCTGGAAACACCATATATTTT
.	.	TRBV5-1	TRBJ1-5	16	CASSLAGQMGNQPQHF	TGCGCCAGCAGCTTGGCTGGTCAGATGGGCAATCAGCCCCAGCATTTT
.	.	TRBV13	TRBJ2-3	14	CASSLSGGEDTQYF	TGTGCCAGCAGCTTGTCGGGGGGCGAAGATACGCAGTATTTT
once	.	TRBV6-1	TRBJ2-4	13	CASSLGGQNIQYF	TGTGCCAGCAGTTTGGGGGGGCAAAACATTCAGTACTTC
.	TRBD1	TRBV28	TRBJ1-2	16	CASSSNTGGGGYGYTF	TGTGCCAGCAGTTCGAATACAGGGGGCGGGGGCTATGGCTACACCTTC
.	TRBD1	TRBV9	TRBJ1-1	15	CASSVGRGRGTEAFF	TGTGCCAGCAGCGTAGGTAGGGGGCGAGGGACTGAAGCTTTCTTT
.	.	TRBV6-1	TRBJ2-2	15	CATTRGTPNTGELFF	TGTGCCACCACAAGGGGTACACCGAACACCGGGGAGCTGTTTTTT
.	TRBD1	TRBV9	TRBJ2-6	18	CASSPRDRGYSGANVLTF	TGTGCCAGCAGCCCCCGGGACAGGGGATACTCTGGGGCCAACGTCCTGACTTTC
.	.	TRBV14	TRBJ1-1	15	CASSNTGRKPTEAFF	TGTGCCAGCAGTAATACTGGGCGCAAGCCCACTGAAGCTTTCTTT
.	TRBD1	TRBV2	TRBJ2-1	15	CASSDPRTGVDEQFF	TGTGCCAGCAGTGATCCGAGGACAGGGGTGGATGAGCAGTTCTTC
.	TRBD2	TRBV29-1	TRBJ2-7	14	CSVVLAGALYEQYF	TGCAGCGTTGTCCTAGCGGGGGCCCTCTACGAGCAGTACTTC
.	TRBD2	TRBV7-3	TRBJ2-1	15	CASSPGTSGVNEQFF	TGTGCCAGCAGCCCTGGGACTAGCGGGGTGAATGAGCAGTTCTTC
.	.	TRBV27	TRBJ2-1	14	CASSFPGELNEQFF	TGTGCCAGCAGTTTTCCAGGGGAGTTGAATGAGCAGTTCTTC
.	.	TRBV28	TRBJ2-6	17	CASSLGAGYSGANVLTF	TGTGCCAGCAGTTTAGGTGCAGGGTACTCTGGGGCCAACGTCCTGACTTTC
.	.	TRBV27	TRBJ2-2	15	CASSPILTGPGELFF	TGTGCCAGCAGTCCTATACTTACAGGGCCCGGGGAGCTGTTTTTT
.	.	TRBV7-6	TRBJ2-7	14	CASSPSLSSDEQYF	TGTGCCAGCAGCCCTAGTCTCTCATCCGACGAGCAGTACTTC
.	.	TRBV2	TRBJ2-5	11	CASSIQETQYF	TGTGCCAGCAGTATACAGGAGACCCAGTACTTC
.	TRBD2	TRBV28	TRBJ2-5	14	CASAVPGGGETQYF	TGTGCCAGCGCCGTACCGGGGGGAGGGGAGACCCAGTACTTC
.	TRBD1	TRBV5-1	TRBJ2-2	14	CASSWGTVTGELFF	TGCGCCAGCAGCTGGGGGACAGTCACCGGGGAGCTGTTTTTT
.	.	TRBV9	TRBJ2-3	14	CASSVALSTDTQYF	TGTGCCAGCAGCGTAGCCTTAAGCACAGATACGCAGTATTTT
.	TRBD1	TRBV7-3	TRBJ2-6	17	CASNWDRLISGANVLTF	TGTGCCAGCAACTGGGACAGATTAATATCTGGGGCCAACGTCCTGACTTTC
.	TRBD2	TRBV25-1	TRBJ2-7	14	CASSELAGGREQYF	TGTGCCAGCAGTGAACTAGCGGGGGGGCGCGAGCAGTACTTC
.	TRBD1	TRBV4-1	TRBJ2-1	18	CASSQSFPGQGAYNEQFF	TGCGCCAGCAGCCAATCTTTTCCGGGACAGGGGGCGTACAATGAGCAGTTCTTC
.	.	TRBV11-3	TRBJ2-1	13	CASSAGVSELLFF	TGTGCCAGCAGCGCCGGGGTCTCCGAGCTTCTGTTCTTC
.	.	TRBV28	TRBJ2-2	13	CASGLAGAGELFF	TGTGCCAGCGGTCTGGCAGGGGCCGGGGAGCTGTTTTTT
.	TRBD1	TRBV2	TRBJ1-2	13	CASSVGQGAIYTF	TGTGCCAGCAGCGTCGGACAGGGGGCGATCTACACCTTC
.	.	TRBV7-9	TRBJ2-6	14	CASRRGTGANVLTF	TGTGCCAGCAGACGAGGCACGGGGGCCAACGTCCTGACTTTC
.	.	TRBV19	TRBJ1-5	18	CASKSFDFGSGGSQPQHF	TGTGCCAGTAAGTCCTTCGATTTTGGTTCTGGGGGGTCTCAGCCCCAGCATTTT
.	TRBD1	TRBV10-3	TRBJ1-1	16	CASTRTGGVEGTEAFF	TGTGCCTCGACCCGGACAGGGGGCGTTGAAGGCACTGAAGCTTTCTTT
.	.	TRBV29-1	TRBJ1-2	12	CSVPNTSMGYTF	TGCAGCGTCCCCAATACCTCTATGGGCTACACCTTC